The present T cell receptor (beta chain) was sequenced within a study of regulatory T cells in long-lasting Graves disease. Time point: newly diagnosed GD, antithyroid drugs for less than 3 months. Following extraction of RNA from PBMCs, that RNA was used to make the TCR library. Findings and limits, study-wide: Newly diagnosed disease favored TRBV20-1 and TRBJ2-1 over persistent disease.

This clonotype was counted ten times or more. Its antigen is unidentified. According to the study, TCR beta libraries were built with iRepertoire HTBI primers and CDR3-region Arm-PCR. TCRdb used MiXCR to reprocess the multiplex PCR reads, holding one entry per CDR3 protein. The data hold about 440,000 distinct CDR3 sequences, with approximately 15% observed a single time. The CDR3 sequence is 15 residues long. The V gene's germline CDR1 is SGDLS and CDR2 YYNGEE. Trimming took 0 bases from V and 4 from J; bases not matched to a gene: 2. These data also featured in a second study, about T cells in Graves' hyperthyroidism and ophthalmopathy.

Specimen: peripheral blood mononuclear cells (PBMCs), collected at new diagnosis, from a patient treated with antithyroid drugs. This receptor was taken from a woman under 40 with Graves disease. The V gene is TRBV9, the J gene TRBJ2-1; 9 bases agree with TRBD2. DNA of the CDR3: TGTGCCAGCAGCGTAGTAGCGGGAGCTTACAATGAGCAGTTCTTC. This translates into CASSVVAGAYNEQFF.